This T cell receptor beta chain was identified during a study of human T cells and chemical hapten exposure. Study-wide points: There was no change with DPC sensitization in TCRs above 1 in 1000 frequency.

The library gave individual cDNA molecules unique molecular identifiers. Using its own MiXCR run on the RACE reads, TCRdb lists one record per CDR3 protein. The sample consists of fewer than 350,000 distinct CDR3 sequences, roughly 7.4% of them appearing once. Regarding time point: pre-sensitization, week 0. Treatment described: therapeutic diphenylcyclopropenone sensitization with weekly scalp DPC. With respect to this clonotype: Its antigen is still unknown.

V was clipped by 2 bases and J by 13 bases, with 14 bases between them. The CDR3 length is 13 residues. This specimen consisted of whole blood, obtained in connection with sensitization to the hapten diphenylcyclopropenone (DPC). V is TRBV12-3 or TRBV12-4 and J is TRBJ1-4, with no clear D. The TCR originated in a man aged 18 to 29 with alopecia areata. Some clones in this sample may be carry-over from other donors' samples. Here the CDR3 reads CASSLRPSYGLFF. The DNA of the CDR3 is TGTGCCAGCAGTTTACGCCCTTCATACGGACTGTTTTTT.